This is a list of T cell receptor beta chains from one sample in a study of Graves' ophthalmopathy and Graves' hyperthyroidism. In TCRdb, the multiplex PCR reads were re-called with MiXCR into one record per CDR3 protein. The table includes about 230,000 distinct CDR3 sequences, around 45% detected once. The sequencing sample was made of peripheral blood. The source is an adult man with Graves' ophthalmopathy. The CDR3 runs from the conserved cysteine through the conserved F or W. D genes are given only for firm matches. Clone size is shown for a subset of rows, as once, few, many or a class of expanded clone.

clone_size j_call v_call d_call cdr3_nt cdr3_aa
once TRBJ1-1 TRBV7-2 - TGTGCCAGCAGCCTAGATCCCCGGGTTACTGAAGCTTTCTTT CASSLDPRVTEAFF
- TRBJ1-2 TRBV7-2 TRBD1 TGTGCCAGCAGCTTAGTTTTAGAACAGGGGGCTCATGGCTACACCTTC CASSLVLEQGAHGYTF
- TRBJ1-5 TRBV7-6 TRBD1 TGTGCCAGCAGCTACACAGGGGGGGGTTATAGCAATCAGCCCCAGCATTTT CASSYTGGGYSNQPQHF
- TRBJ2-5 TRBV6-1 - TGTGCCAGCAGCCGGGGCCACGGCGAGACCCAGTACTTC CASSRGHGETQYF
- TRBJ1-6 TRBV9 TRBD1 TGTGCCAGCAGCTGGGGGACAGGTGATAATTCACCCCTCCACTTT CASSWGTGDNSPLHF
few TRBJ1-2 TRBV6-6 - TGTGCCAGCAGTGACGAGGGACCGAGAGACACCTTC CASSDEGPRDTF
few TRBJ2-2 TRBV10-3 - TGTGCCATCAGTGCAGCTAGCGAGGCCGGGGAGCTGTTTTTT CAISAASEAGELFF
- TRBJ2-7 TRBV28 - TGTGCCAGCAGTTACCGGGAGAGGGACACATCCTACGAGCAGTACTTC CASSYRERDTSYEQYF
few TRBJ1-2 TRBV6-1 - TGTGCCAGCAGTGAAAGGAGGAACTATGGCTACACCTTC CASSERRNYGYTF
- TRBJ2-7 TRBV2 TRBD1 TGTGCCAGCAGCTTGTTTTCCAGGGGGAACCCCTACGAGCAGTACTTC CASSLFSRGNPYEQYF
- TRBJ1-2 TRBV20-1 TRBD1 TGCAGTGCTCCCATAGCGGGACAGGGAAACTATGGCTACACCTTC CSAPIAGQGNYGYTF
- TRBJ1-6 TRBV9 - TGTGCCAGCAGTGAATCGCCCGATTGGGCACCCCTCCACTTT CASSESPDWAPLHF
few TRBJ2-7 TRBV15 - TGTGCCACCAGCACCCGGACAGCCTCCTACGAGCAGTACTTC CATSTRTASYEQYF
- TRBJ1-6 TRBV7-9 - TGTGCCAGCAGCCCTGGCAGGTCGGATTCACCCCTCCACTTT CASSPGRSDSPLHF
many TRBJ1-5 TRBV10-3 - TGTGCCATCAGTGACAGGGATAATCAGCCCCAGCATTTT CAISDRDNQPQHF
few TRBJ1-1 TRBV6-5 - TGTGCCAGCAGTTACCGGGCCGCGAACACTGAAGCTTTCTTT CASSYRAANTEAFF
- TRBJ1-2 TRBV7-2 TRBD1 TGTGCCAGCAGCCCCAATCGGGACAGGCGGGTAGGAGGCTACACCTTC CASSPNRDRRVGGYTF
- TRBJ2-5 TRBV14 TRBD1 TGTGCCAGCAGCCAAGATTCGGGACAGGGAGGGGAGACCCAGTACTTC CASSQDSGQGGETQYF
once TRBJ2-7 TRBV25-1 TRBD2 TGTGCCAGCAGTCAACACCTAGCGGGGAACTACGAGCAGTACTTC CASSQHLAGNYEQYF
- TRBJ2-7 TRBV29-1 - TGCAGCGTTTTTGACGGGCATTACCATGAGCAGTACTTC CSVFDGHYHEQYF
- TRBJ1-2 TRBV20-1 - TGCAGTGCTAGAGATCTCGGACAGCGCTATGGCTACACCTTC CSARDLGQRYGYTF
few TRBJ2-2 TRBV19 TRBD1 TGTGCCAGTACCTTAGGGGACAGGGCCACCGGGGAGCTGTTTTTT CASTLGDRATGELFF
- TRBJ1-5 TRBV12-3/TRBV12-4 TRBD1 TGTGCCAGCGGAAGTGGACAGGGAGATCAGCCCCAGCATTTT CASGSGQGDQPQHF
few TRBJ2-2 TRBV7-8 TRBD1 TGTGCCAGCAGCTCCGACAGGGGGCCGAACACCGGGGAGCTGTTTTTT CASSSDRGPNTGELFF
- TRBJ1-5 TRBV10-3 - TGTGCCAGCAGTTACGGTCGGTCTAGCAATCAGCCCCAGCATTTT CASSYGRSSNQPQHF
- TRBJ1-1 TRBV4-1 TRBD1 TGCGCCAGCAGGAGCACAGGGGGCGCGAGGACTGAAGCTTTCTTT CASRSTGGARTEAFF
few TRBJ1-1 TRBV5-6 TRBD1 TGTGCCAGCCACAGGGGTTGGACTGAAGCTTTCTTT CASHRGWTEAFF
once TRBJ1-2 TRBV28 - TGTGCCAGCAGTTTACATCCAGTGCCCTATGGCTACACCTTC CASSLHPVPYGYTF
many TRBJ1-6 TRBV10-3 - TGTGCCATCAGTGTGGGGGACAATTCACCCCTCCACTTT CAISVGDNSPLHF
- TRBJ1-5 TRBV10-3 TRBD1 TGTGCCATCAGACTCGGGACAGGGACATATAGCAATCAGCCCCAGCATTTT CAIRLGTGTYSNQPQHF
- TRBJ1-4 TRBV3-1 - TGTGCCAGCAGCCAAGGGACCACTTTTATACTGTTTTTT CASSQGTTFILFF
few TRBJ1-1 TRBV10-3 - TGTGCCATCACCCTGGGCACTGAAGCTTTCTTT CAITLGTEAFF
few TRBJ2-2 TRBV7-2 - TGTGCCAGCAGCTTAACCTCTAACACCGGGGAGCTGTTTTTT CASSLTSNTGELFF
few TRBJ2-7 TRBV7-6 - TGTGCCAGCAGCTATACAGTAGGGAACGAGCAGTACTTC CASSYTVGNEQYF
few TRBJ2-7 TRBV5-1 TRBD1 TGCGCCAGCAGCTTGGCAGGGGGCAGGTACGAGCAGTACTTC CASSLAGGRYEQYF
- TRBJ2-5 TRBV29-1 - TGCAGCGTTGAAGTAGGGGCGTGGGAGACCCAGTACTTC CSVEVGAWETQYF
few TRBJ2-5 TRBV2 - TGTGCCAGCAGGGGGACGGATGGGGAGACCCAGTACTTC CASRGTDGETQYF
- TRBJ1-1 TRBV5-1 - TGCGCCAGCAGCTTTGCGGCAATGAACACTGAAGCTTTCTTT CASSFAAMNTEAFF
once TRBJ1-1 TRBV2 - TGTGCCAGCAGTGAAGACTCTGGGGGGGCCACTGAAGCTTTCTTT CASSEDSGGATEAFF
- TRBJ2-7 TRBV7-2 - TGTGCCAGCAGCTTGTCTGGAGGCCTCGAGCAGTACTTC CASSLSGGLEQYF
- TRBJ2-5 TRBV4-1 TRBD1 TGCGCCAGCAGCCAACCGGGACAGCATAAGACCCAGTACTTC CASSQPGQHKTQYF
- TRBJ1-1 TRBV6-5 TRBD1 TGTGCCAGCAGTCCTACATCCCGGGACAGGGTTGGTGAAGCTTTCTTT CASSPTSRDRVGEAFF
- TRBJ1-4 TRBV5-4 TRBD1 TGTGCCAGCAGATCGACAGGGGATGGAAAAGAAAAACTGTTTTTT CASRSTGDGKEKLFF
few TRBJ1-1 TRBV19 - TGTGCCAGTAGTAGGGGGCGGACTGAAGCTTTCTTT CASSRGRTEAFF
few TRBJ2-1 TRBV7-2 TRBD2 TGTGCCAGCAGCTCTAGCGGGGTTGAGCAGTTCTTC CASSSSGVEQFF
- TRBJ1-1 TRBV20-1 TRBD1 TGCAGTGCAGTCCCAGGGGGTAGGACTGAAGCTTTCTTT CSAVPGGRTEAFF
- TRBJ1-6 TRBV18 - TGTGCCAGCTCACCCCAAGACAGGTCCACCTATAATTCACCCCTCCACTTT CASSPQDRSTYNSPLHF
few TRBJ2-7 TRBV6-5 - TGTGCCGGACAGCGGGGCGGGATGACCCACGAGCAGTACTTC CAGQRGGMTHEQYF
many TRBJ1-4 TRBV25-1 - TGTGCCAGCAGTGTTCACGGTGCAACTAATGAAAAACTGTTTTTT CASSVHGATNEKLFF